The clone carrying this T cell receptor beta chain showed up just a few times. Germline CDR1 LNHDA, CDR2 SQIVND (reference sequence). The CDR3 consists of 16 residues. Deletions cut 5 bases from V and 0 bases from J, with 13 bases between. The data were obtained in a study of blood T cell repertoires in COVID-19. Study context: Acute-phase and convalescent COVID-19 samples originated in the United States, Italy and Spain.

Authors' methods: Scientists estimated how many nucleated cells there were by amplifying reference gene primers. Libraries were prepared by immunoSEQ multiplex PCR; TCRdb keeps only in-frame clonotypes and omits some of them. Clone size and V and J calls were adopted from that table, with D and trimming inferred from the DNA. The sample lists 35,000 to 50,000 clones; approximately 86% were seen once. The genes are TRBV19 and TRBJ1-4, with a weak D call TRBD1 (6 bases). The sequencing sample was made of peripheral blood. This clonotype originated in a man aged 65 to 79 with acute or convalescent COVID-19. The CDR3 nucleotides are TGTGCCAGTAGTTCGAGGACAGTCGCAACTAATGAAAAACTGTTTTTT. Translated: CASSSRTVATNEKLFF.